This is a list of T cell receptor beta chains from one sample in a study of T-cell reconstitution after alpha-beta-depleted transplantation in children. TCRdb re-derived calls from the PCR reads in MiXCR, one entry per CDR3 protein. Of around 680,000 distinct CDR3 sequences in the sample, around 17% were seen once. The starting material was PBMCs from the stem cell graft donor, obtained from the stem cell graft. Source of these receptors: a human donor who donated a stem cell graft to a child with acute myeloid leukemia. Each CDR3 is given with its conserved first and last residue. The order of the fields is clone size, J gene, V gene, D gene, CDR3 length, CDR3 DNA, CDR3 protein. D genes are given only for firm matches. Clone size is not always given. Where it is, it says once, few, many or a class for expanded clones.

clone size: many; J gene: TRBJ2-1; V gene: TRBV7-9; D gene: NA; CDR3 length: 10; CDR3 DNA: TGTGCCAGCAGCGCTCAGGGGCAGTTCTTC; CDR3 protein: CASSAQGQFF
clone size: NA; J gene: TRBJ2-5; V gene: TRBV10-2; D gene: TRBD2; CDR3 length: 14; CDR3 DNA: TGCGCCAGCAAGGGTAGCGGGGGCGAAGAGACCCAGTACTTC; CDR3 protein: CASKGSGGEETQYF
clone size: many; J gene: TRBJ2-2; V gene: TRBV2; D gene: NA; CDR3 length: 13; CDR3 DNA: TGTGCCAGCACGGGCACGAACACCGGGGAGCTGTTTTTT; CDR3 protein: CASTGTNTGELFF
clone size: NA; J gene: TRBJ2-4; V gene: TRBV12-3/TRBV12-4; D gene: NA; CDR3 length: 14; CDR3 DNA: TGTGCCAGCACCCATGGAGTCGCCAAAAACATTCAGTACTTC; CDR3 protein: CASTHGVAKNIQYF
clone size: many; J gene: TRBJ1-5; V gene: TRBV20-1; D gene: TRBD1; CDR3 length: 17; CDR3 DNA: TGCAGTGCCACGTCCCGGGACAGGGGATCTAGCAATCAGCCCCAGCATTTT; CDR3 protein: CSATSRDRGSSNQPQHF
clone size: NA; J gene: TRBJ2-3; V gene: TRBV25-1; D gene: TRBD1; CDR3 length: 17; CDR3 DNA: TGTGCCAGCAGTGGGAGACAGGGAAAGCAGTTAACAGATACGCAGTATTTT; CDR3 protein: CASSGRQGKQLTDTQYF
clone size: NA; J gene: TRBJ1-5; V gene: TRBV4-2; D gene: NA; CDR3 length: 15; CDR3 DNA: TGTGCCATGGGCCCCGGGGGGCTGGGGGGTCAGCCCCAGCATTTT; CDR3 protein: CAMGPGGLGGQPQHF
clone size: many; J gene: TRBJ2-3; V gene: TRBV20-1; D gene: NA; CDR3 length: 13; CDR3 DNA: TGCAGTGCTAGGAAGCACCGACCAGATACGCAGTATTTT; CDR3 protein: CSARKHRPDTQYF
clone size: many; J gene: TRBJ2-3; V gene: TRBV15; D gene: TRBD2; CDR3 length: 14; CDR3 DNA: TGTGCCACCAGCAGACTAGCGGGGGCAGATACGCAGTATTTT; CDR3 protein: CATSRLAGADTQYF
clone size: many; J gene: TRBJ2-5; V gene: TRBV4-2; D gene: NA; CDR3 length: 18; CDR3 DNA: TGTGCCAGCAGCCAAGAAGAGGGGGGGCGCTTTTTCGGGGAGACCCAGTACTTC; CDR3 protein: CASSQEEGGRFFGETQYF
clone size: few; J gene: TRBJ2-3; V gene: TRBV6-5; D gene: TRBD1; CDR3 length: 18; CDR3 DNA: TGTGCCAGCAGCCCGGGACAGGGATTTGTCTCCTTCACAGATACGCAGTATTTT; CDR3 protein: CASSPGQGFVSFTDTQYF
clone size: many; J gene: TRBJ1-2; V gene: TRBV7-9; D gene: TRBD1; CDR3 length: 13; CDR3 DNA: TGTGCCAGCAGCCTTACTGGCCGGGACAGGGTGACCTTC; CDR3 protein: CASSLTGRDRVTF
clone size: many; J gene: TRBJ1-4; V gene: TRBV5-6; D gene: NA; CDR3 length: 11; CDR3 DNA: TGTGCCAGCAGCACGGGACATCGACTGTTTTTT; CDR3 protein: CASSTGHRLFF
clone size: many; J gene: TRBJ2-5; V gene: TRBV20-1; D gene: TRBD1; CDR3 length: 13; CDR3 DNA: TGCAGTGCTTTGTCGGACAGGCAAGAGACCCAGTACTTC; CDR3 protein: CSALSDRQETQYF
clone size: NA; J gene: TRBJ1-2; V gene: TRBV7-9; D gene: NA; CDR3 length: 15; CDR3 DNA: TGTGCCAGCAGCCCAGCTTCCAGCGAGGGCGGTGGCGACACCTTC; CDR3 protein: CASSPASSEGGGDTF
clone size: few; J gene: TRBJ2-3; V gene: TRBV13; D gene: TRBD2; CDR3 length: 17; CDR3 DNA: TGTGCCAGCAGCTTCGGCAGGCGGGGGGGCCGCACAGATACGCAGTATTTT; CDR3 protein: CASSFGRRGGRTDTQYF
clone size: NA; J gene: TRBJ1-4; V gene: TRBV6-6; D gene: NA; CDR3 length: 13; CDR3 DNA: TGTGCCAGCCAGAGAGGGGGTAATGAAAAACTGTTTTTT; CDR3 protein: CASQRGGNEKLFF
clone size: NA; J gene: TRBJ1-5; V gene: TRBV7-2; D gene: NA; CDR3 length: 16; CDR3 DNA: TGTGCCAGCAGACCAGCCCACAGAGGTAGCAATCAGCCCCAGCATTTT; CDR3 protein: CASRPAHRGSNQPQHF
clone size: many; J gene: TRBJ2-3; V gene: TRBV29-1; D gene: TRBD2; CDR3 length: 13; CDR3 DNA: TGCAGCGTTGTGGCTAGCGGCGGAGATACGCAGTATTTT; CDR3 protein: CSVVASGGDTQYF
clone size: few; J gene: TRBJ1-5; V gene: TRBV7-2; D gene: TRBD1; CDR3 length: 13; CDR3 DNA: TGTGCCAGCAGCCTCTCTCCAGGGGGGCCCCAGCATTTT; CDR3 protein: CASSLSPGGPQHF
clone size: few; J gene: TRBJ1-1; V gene: TRBV20-1; D gene: NA; CDR3 length: 13; CDR3 DNA: TGCAGTGCTAGACTTGAGCCGAACACTGAAGCTTTCTTT; CDR3 protein: CSARLEPNTEAFF
clone size: NA; J gene: TRBJ1-1; V gene: TRBV5-1; D gene: NA; CDR3 length: 14; CDR3 DNA: TGCGCCAGCAGCGGCGGGGGAGGGAACACTGAAGCTTTCTTT; CDR3 protein: CASSGGGGNTEAFF
clone size: many; J gene: TRBJ1-1; V gene: TRBV5-1; D gene: NA; CDR3 length: 17; CDR3 DNA: TGCGCCAGCAGCCACAGGACGGCCCGCCCAGAGAACACTGAAGCTTTCTTT; CDR3 protein: CASSHRTARPENTEAFF
clone size: many; J gene: TRBJ2-1; V gene: TRBV20-1; D gene: NA; CDR3 length: 15; CDR3 DNA: TGCAGTGCTAAAGCCTGGCCGCCTGGATACAATGAGCAGTTCTTC; CDR3 protein: CSAKAWPPGYNEQFF
clone size: many; J gene: TRBJ2-3; V gene: TRBV29-1; D gene: NA; CDR3 length: 13; CDR3 DNA: TGCAGCGTTGACTTCGGCTTTACAGATACGCAGTATTTT; CDR3 protein: CSVDFGFTDTQYF
clone size: NA; J gene: TRBJ1-1; V gene: TRBV6-1; D gene: NA; CDR3 length: 11; CDR3 DNA: TGTGCCAGCAGAAGGAGCGCTGAAGCTTTCTTT; CDR3 protein: CASRRSAEAFF